Shown below are 4 T cell receptor beta chains from a single sample sequenced in a study of glioma-infiltrating T cells after dendritic cell vaccination. TCRdb keeps only in-frame clones here, not all; method: immunoSEQ multiplex PCR. The sample contains about 24,000 clones, 89% of which appear only once. Time point in this sample: after dendritic cell vaccination, including at tumor progression/relapse. Sequencing was performed on blood, taken after dendritic cell vaccination. These receptors all stem from a human donor with glioblastoma.

This clone came up once. The chain couples TRBV6-5 to TRBJ1-5; TRBD1 agrees at 7 bases. This CDR3 spans 13 amino acids. V lost 8 bases and J lost 8; bases outside the gene matches: 9. The V gene's germline CDR1 is MNHEY and CDR2 SVGAGI. The CDR3 DNA reads as TGTGCCAGCGGTAACAGGGGTCGAGAGCCCCAGCATTTT. It codes for CASGNRGREPQHF.

The chain recombines TRBV10-1 with TRBJ2-7; the D gene is possibly TRBD2 (7 bases). The CDR3 is 15 residues long. V lost 5 bases to trimming and J lost 2 bases, with 16 bases between them. Germline V gene data show CDR1 as WNHNN and CDR2 as SYGVQD (reference sequence). The CDR3 DNA sequence: TGCGCCAGCAGTAGGGGGGGACCTGGACCCTACGAGCAGTACTTC. It yields the protein CASSRGGPGPYEQYF.

This chain links TRBV20-1 with TRBJ1-2; a weak D match, TRBD1 (5 bases). The CDR3 has 11 residues. In germline, CDR1 is DFQATT, CDR2 SNEGSKA (reference sequence). CDR3 residues: CSPWGNYGYTF. In nucleotides, the CDR3 is TGCAGCCCCTGGGGCAACTATGGCTACACCTTC.

The chain combines TRBV4-2 with TRBJ2-7; TRBD2 is a possible D gene (5 bases). The CDR3 is 16 residues long. CDR1 is LGHNA and CDR2 is YNFKEQ in the germline V gene. Trimming stripped 1 base from V and 3 bases from J, with 16 bases between. The CDR3 loop reads CASSQGEDSRVYEQYF. CDR3 sequence (DNA): TGTGCCAGCAGCCAAGGGGAAGACTCGAGGGTCTACGAGCAGTACTTC.